This T cell receptor (beta chain) was profiled in a study of monozygotic twins with inflammatory bowel disease. Study-level findings and limits: On the inverse Simpson index, IBD patients scored lower for TCRbeta diversity than healthy co-twins.

The CDR3 loop spans 14 amino acids. From germline, CDR1 is MNHEY and CDR2 SMNVEV (reference sequence). TCRdb processed the 5' RACE reads again and assigns one entry to each CDR3 protein, with no DNA. In all, the sample yields under 350,000 distinct CDR3 sequences. Regarding this clonotype: The antigen remains unidentified.

What was sequenced was blood. The sequence was collected from a human donor with ulcerative colitis or Crohn's disease, or a healthy co-twin of an affected twin (not recorded which). This chain connects TRBV27 to TRBJ2-7; there is no DNA to check the TCRdb D call of TRBD1. The CDR3 loop is CASSRGTGGYEQYF.